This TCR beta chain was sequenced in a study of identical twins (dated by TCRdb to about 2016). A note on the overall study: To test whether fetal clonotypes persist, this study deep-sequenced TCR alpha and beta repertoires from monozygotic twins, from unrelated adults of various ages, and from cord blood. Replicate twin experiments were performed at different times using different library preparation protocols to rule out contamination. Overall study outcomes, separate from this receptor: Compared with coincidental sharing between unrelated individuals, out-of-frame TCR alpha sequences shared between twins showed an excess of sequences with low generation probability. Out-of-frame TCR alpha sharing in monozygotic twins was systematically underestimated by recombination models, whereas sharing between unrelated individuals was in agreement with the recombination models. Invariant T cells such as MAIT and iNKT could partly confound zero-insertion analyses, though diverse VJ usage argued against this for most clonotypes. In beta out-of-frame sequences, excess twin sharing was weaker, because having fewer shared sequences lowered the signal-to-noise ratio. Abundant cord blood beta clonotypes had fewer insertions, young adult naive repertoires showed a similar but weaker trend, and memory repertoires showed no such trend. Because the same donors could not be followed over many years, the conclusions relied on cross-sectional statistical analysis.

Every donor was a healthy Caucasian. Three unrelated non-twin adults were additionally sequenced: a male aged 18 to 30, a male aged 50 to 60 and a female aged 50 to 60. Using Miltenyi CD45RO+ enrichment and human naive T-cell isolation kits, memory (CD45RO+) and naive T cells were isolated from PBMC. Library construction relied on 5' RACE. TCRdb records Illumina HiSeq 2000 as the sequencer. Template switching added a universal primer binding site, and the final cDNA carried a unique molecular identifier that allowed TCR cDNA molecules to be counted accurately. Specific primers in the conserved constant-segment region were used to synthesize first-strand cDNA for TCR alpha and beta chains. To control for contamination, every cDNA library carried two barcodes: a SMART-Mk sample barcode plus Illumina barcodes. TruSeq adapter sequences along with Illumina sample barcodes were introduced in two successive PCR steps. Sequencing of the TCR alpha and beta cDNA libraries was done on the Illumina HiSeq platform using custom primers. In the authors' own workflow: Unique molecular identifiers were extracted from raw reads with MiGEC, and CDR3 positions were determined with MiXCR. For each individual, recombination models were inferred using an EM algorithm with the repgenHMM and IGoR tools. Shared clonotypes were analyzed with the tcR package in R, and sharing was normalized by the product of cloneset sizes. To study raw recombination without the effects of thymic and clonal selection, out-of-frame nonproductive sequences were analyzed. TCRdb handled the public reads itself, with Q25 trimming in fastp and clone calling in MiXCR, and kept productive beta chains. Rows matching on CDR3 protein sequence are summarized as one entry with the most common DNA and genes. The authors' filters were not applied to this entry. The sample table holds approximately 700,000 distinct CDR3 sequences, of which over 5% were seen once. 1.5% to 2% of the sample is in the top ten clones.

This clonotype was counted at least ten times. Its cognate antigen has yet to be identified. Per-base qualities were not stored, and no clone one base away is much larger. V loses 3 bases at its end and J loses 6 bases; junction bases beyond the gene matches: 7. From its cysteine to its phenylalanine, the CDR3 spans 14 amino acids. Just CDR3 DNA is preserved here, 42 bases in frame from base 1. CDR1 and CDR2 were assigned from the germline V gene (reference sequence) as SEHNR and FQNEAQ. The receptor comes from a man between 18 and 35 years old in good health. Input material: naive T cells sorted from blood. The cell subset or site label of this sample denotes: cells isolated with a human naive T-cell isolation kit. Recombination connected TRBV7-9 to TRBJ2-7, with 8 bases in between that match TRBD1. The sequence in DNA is TGTGCCAGCAGCTTTCAGGGGGCGGCTAGCGAGCAGTACTTC. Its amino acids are CASSFQGAASEQYF. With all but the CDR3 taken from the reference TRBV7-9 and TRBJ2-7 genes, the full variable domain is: DTGVSQNPRHKITKRGQNVTFRCDPISEHNRLYWYRQTLGQGPEFLTYFQNEAQLEKSRLLSDRFSAERPKGSFSTLEIQRTEQGDSAMYLCASSFQGAASEQYFGPGTRLTVT.